The next 19 T cell receptor beta chains were all read from a single sample in a study of breast tumors, draining lymph nodes, adjacent tissues. Breast cancer patients provided tissue from their axillary draining lymph nodes. Each CDR3 protein is one row after TCRdb ran MiXCR on the multiplex PCR reads. The sample records about 130,000 distinct CDR3 sequences, about 20% being singletons. Material for sequencing was axillary lymph node tissue. The origin of the receptors is a female donor with breast cancer. Some clones in this sample may be carry-over from other donors' samples.

This clonotype appeared many times. The genes are TRBV20-1 and TRBJ2-1; 8 bases align to TRBD1. V was clipped by 6 bases and J by 9 bases; unmatched bases: 7. CDR3 length: 12 residues. Looked up from germline, CDR1 is DFQATT and CDR2 is SNEGSKA (reference sequence). Here the CDR3 DNA reads TGCAGTGCGGTCAGGGGGCTTAGTGAGCAGTTCTTC. Translated: CSAVRGLSEQFF.

In the case of this clonotype: This may stem from a read error, because a much larger clone lies one nucleotide away. The chain joins TRBV19 to TRBJ2-7; 9 bases line up with TRBD1. V shed 5 bases and J 4 bases; nucleotides not matched to a gene: 6. CDR3 size: 14 residues. In germline, CDR1 is LNHDA, CDR2 SQIVND (reference sequence). DNA of the CDR3: TGTGCCAGTAGTGTTGCACAGGGGGCTTACGAGCAGTACTTC. Its protein is CASSVAQGAYEQYF.

The rearrangement uses TRBV27 and TRBJ2-3; D possibly corresponds to TRBD2 (5 bases). CDR3 length equals 13 residues. Trimming removed 5 bases from V and 4 bases from J, with 10 bases in between. Germline assignment: CDR1 MNHEY and CDR2 SMNVEV (reference sequence). CDR3 coding DNA: TGTGCCAGCAGTCAACAACTAGCAGATACGCAGTATTTT. This sequence encodes CASSQQLADTQYF.

Many counts were recorded for this clonotype. This chain uses TRBV12-3 or TRBV12-4 with TRBJ2-7, with TRBD1 matching 7 bases. Trimming took 10 bases from V and 1 from J; bases not matched to a gene: 13. This CDR3 is 15 amino acids long. The CDR3, as DNA: TGTGCCACCACACCCTGGGGCAGGGGGTCCTACGAGCAGTACTTC. The encoded protein is CATTPWGRGSYEQYF.

Only a few counts were recorded for this clonotype. The V gene is TRBV20-1, the J gene TRBJ2-3, with D hard to call. Germline values: CDR1 DFQATT, CDR2 SNEGSKA (reference sequence). This CDR3 has 16 amino acids. Trimming took off 1 base at V and 2 bases at J, with 16 bases between the two ends. Here the CDR3 reads CSARVNSNRATDTQYF. In nucleotides, the CDR3 is TGCAGTGCTAGAGTTAATTCTAACCGCGCCACAGATACGCAGTATTTT.

This clonotype was observed many times. This chain connects TRBV3-1 to TRBJ2-7, with 9 bases fitting TRBD2. Germline-derived CDR1 and CDR2 are LGHDT and YNNKEL (reference sequence). V gave up 1 base and J gave up 7 bases; unmatched junction bases: 5. There are 14 residues in the CDR3. Here the CDR3 reads CASSQALAGREQYF. For the CDR3, the DNA is TGTGCCAGCAGCCAAGCCCTAGCGGGACGGGAGCAGTACTTC.

V and J are TRBV6-6 and TRBJ1-5; no definite D call. Germline V gene lookup returns CDR1 MNHNY and CDR2 SVGAGI (reference sequence). V was trimmed by 5 bases and J by 3 bases, leaving 14 bases between them. The CDR3 is 15 amino acids. The CDR3 here is CASSEDVESNQPQHF. The CDR3 nucleotides read TGTGCCAGCAGTGAAGATGTCGAGTCCAATCAGCCCCAGCATTTT.

This clonotype appeared many times. The V and J genes are TRBV6-5 and TRBJ2-6; no clear D. CDR3 length equals 15 residues. CDR1 MNHEY and CDR2 SVGAGI come from the germline V gene. V was cut by 0 bases and J by 4 bases, with 7 bases left in between. The CDR3 loop reads CASSYSDRGANVLTF. CDR3 nucleotide sequence: TGTGCCAGCAGTTACTCGGACCGGGGGGCCAACGTCCTGACTTTC.

This clonotype was counted at least ten times. The gene calls are TRBV5-6 and TRBJ1-2, with D possibly being TRBD1 (6 bases). CDR3 length: 12 residues. Deletions cut 7 bases from V and 8 bases from J, with 15 bases between. Looked up from germline, CDR1 is SGHDT and CDR2 is YYEEEE. The CDR3 DNA is TGTGCCAGCTCAAGGGGGTTCGGGGGCTACACCTTC. Amino acid sequence: CASSRGFGGYTF.

This clonotype appeared many times. This chain joins TRBV11-2 and TRBJ2-1; D might be TRBD2 (6 bases). V shed 0 bases and J shed 6 bases, with 12 bases lying between them. This CDR3 contains 15 residues. CDR1 and CDR2 (germline): SGHAT, FQNNGV. The CDR3: CASSLDIAGFNEQFF. The DNA of the CDR3 is TGTGCCAGCAGCTTAGATATTGCGGGATTCAATGAGCAGTTCTTC.

With regard to this clonotype: The junction does not match germline at one end; this may be a read error. This chain connects TRBV9 to TRBJ1-1; D ambiguous. Germline V CDR1 and CDR2: SGDLS, YYNGEE. The CDR3 extends over 16 amino acids. The DNA for the CDR3 is TGTGCCAGCAGCACCAGACGAGACGTCCCGAACACTGAAGCCTTCTTT. Translating it yields CASSTRRDVPNTEAFF. The variable domain in full, completed from reference TRBV9 and TRBJ1-1, reads DSGVTQTPKHLITATGQRVTLRCSPRSGDLSVYWYQQSLDQGLQFLIQYYNGEERAKGNILERFSAQQFPDLHSELNLSSLELGDSALYFCASSTRRDVPNTEAFFGQGTRLTVV.

This clonotype has at least ten counts. The J gene is TRBJ1-2, the V gene TRBV5-8; no clear D. Trimming cost V 9 bases and J 8 bases, with 14 bases left between them. Germline values: CDR1 SGHTS, CDR2 YDEGEE. The CDR3 has 11 residues. CDR3 amino acids: CAIQRTEGYTF. CDR3 DNA: TGTGCCATCCAAAGAACGGAGGGCTACACCTTC.

This clonotype was seen many times. This chain's CDR3 is CASRSPPGFSGAYEQYF. DNA for the CDR3: TGTGCCAGCAGGTCCCCCCCAGGGTTCAGCGGGGCCTACGAGCAGTACTTC. This chain connects TRBV6-5 to TRBJ2-7; 7 bases agree with TRBD2. This CDR3 has 17 residues. Germline V CDR1 and CDR2: MNHEY, SVGAGI. Unmatched junction bases numbered 16, after V lost 6 bases and J lost 2 bases.

This clonotype has a count of ten or more. J is TRBJ2-1 and V is TRBV5-6; tentatively, D is TRBD2 (5 bases). CDR3 size: 14 residues. Looked up from germline, CDR1 is SGHDT and CDR2 is YYEEEE. V lost 4 bases to trimming and J lost 9 bases, with 17 bases between them. The DNA for the CDR3 is TGTGCCAGCAGCCCGGCGGGTTTGGCGGCTGAGCAGTTCTTC. Its protein product is CASSPAGLAAEQFF.

In its sample, this clonotype was seen many times. This chain uses TRBV6-5 with TRBJ2-1, with TRBD2 identical over 13 bases. This CDR3 contains 17 residues. Germline loops: CDR1 MNHEY, CDR2 SVGAGI. Trimming at V came to 6 bases and at J to 11 bases, leaving 16 bases not matched to a gene. The CDR3 reads CASRGGLAGVAHPQQFF. In nucleotides, the CDR3 is TGTGCCAGCAGGGGCGGACTAGCGGGAGTGGCCCATCCGCAGCAGTTCTTC.

The table lists this clonotype with many counts. V and J are TRBV5-1 and TRBJ2-7, with D unclear. Germline V gene sequence: CDR1 SGHRS, CDR2 YFSETQ. V was shortened by 2 bases and J by 5 bases, with 11 bases between the two germline ends. The CDR3 totals 13 residues. The CDR3 bases are TGCGCCAGCAGCTTCACTACCCCGGACGAGCAGTACTTC. Its translation is CASSFTTPDEQYF. Full variable domain (remainder filled in from reference TRBV5-1 and TRBJ2-7): KAGVTQTPRYLIKTRGQQVTLSCSPISGHRSVSWYQQTPGQGLQFLFEYFSETQRNKGNFPGRFSGRQFSNSRSEMNVSTLELGDSALYLCASSFTTPDEQYFGPGTRLTVT.

This clonotype was counted ten times or more. V and J are TRBV6-5 and TRBJ1-6, with TRBD1 matching over 7 bases. Germline CDR1 reads MNHEY; CDR2 reads SVGAGI. This CDR3 contains 16 residues. Unmatched junction bases numbered 11, after V lost 6 bases and J lost 6 bases. The CDR3 loop reads CASREDSGQLNSPLHF. The CDR3 bases are TGTGCCAGCAGGGAAGATTCGGGACAGCTTAATTCACCCCTCCACTTT.

This clonotype was recorded many times. The V call is TRBV6-5, the J call TRBJ1-6, with TRBD1 matching over 8 bases. The CDR3 sequence is 20 residues long. V was clipped by 2 bases and J by 6 bases; unmatched bases: 18. The germline V gene has CDR1 MNHEY and CDR2 SVGAGI. In DNA, the CDR3 is TGTGCCAGCAGTTACGGCCGGACAGGGCTAATTGGGTCTATTAATTCACCCCTCCACTTT. Protein product: CASSYGRTGLIGSINSPLHF.

The rearrangement uses TRBV20-1 and TRBJ2-4; D uncertain. The CDR3 is 14 residues long. V lost 6 bases and J 1 base, leaving 13 bases between the germline ends. The germline V gene encodes CDR1 DFQATT and CDR2 SNEGSKA (reference sequence). CDR3 nucleotide sequence: TGCAGTGCCATACTCCCCGGGGCCAAAAACATTCAGTACTTC. It yields the protein CSAILPGAKNIQYF.